Below are 2 T cell receptor beta chains sequenced from a single sample in a study of T cells in Graves' hyperthyroidism and ophthalmopathy. Authors of the study amplified TCR beta CDR3 regions from RNA transcripts. The HTBI primer set served for first-round RT-PCR of the TCR CDR3. In TCRdb, the multiplex PCR reads were re-called with MiXCR into one record per CDR3 protein. In the table there are 750,000 to 900,000 distinct CDR3 sequences, roughly 40% of which are singletons. The material sequenced was blood. The receptors here all came from a man younger than 30 with Graves' hyperthyroidism.

This clonotype has a count of ten or more. The CDR3 sequence: CSVVDSVSYEQYF. The CDR3 nucleotides are TGCAGCGTTGTGGATTCCGTCTCCTACGAGCAGTACTTC. The chain combines TRBV29-1 with TRBJ2-7; D uncertain. The germline gives CDR1 SQVTM, CDR2 ANQGSEA. Trimming took off 4 bases at V and 0 bases at J, with 10 bases between the two ends. This CDR3 has 13 amino acids.

The chain carries TRBV6-1 and TRBJ2-7; D is unclear. CDR3 length: 11 residues. The germline V gene encodes CDR1 MNHNS and CDR2 SASEGT. The V and J ends lost 7 bases and 6 bases respectively, with 10 bases between them. CDR3 residues: CASNDRVEQYF. In DNA, the CDR3 is TGTGCCAGCAACGATCGGGTCGAGCAGTACTTC.